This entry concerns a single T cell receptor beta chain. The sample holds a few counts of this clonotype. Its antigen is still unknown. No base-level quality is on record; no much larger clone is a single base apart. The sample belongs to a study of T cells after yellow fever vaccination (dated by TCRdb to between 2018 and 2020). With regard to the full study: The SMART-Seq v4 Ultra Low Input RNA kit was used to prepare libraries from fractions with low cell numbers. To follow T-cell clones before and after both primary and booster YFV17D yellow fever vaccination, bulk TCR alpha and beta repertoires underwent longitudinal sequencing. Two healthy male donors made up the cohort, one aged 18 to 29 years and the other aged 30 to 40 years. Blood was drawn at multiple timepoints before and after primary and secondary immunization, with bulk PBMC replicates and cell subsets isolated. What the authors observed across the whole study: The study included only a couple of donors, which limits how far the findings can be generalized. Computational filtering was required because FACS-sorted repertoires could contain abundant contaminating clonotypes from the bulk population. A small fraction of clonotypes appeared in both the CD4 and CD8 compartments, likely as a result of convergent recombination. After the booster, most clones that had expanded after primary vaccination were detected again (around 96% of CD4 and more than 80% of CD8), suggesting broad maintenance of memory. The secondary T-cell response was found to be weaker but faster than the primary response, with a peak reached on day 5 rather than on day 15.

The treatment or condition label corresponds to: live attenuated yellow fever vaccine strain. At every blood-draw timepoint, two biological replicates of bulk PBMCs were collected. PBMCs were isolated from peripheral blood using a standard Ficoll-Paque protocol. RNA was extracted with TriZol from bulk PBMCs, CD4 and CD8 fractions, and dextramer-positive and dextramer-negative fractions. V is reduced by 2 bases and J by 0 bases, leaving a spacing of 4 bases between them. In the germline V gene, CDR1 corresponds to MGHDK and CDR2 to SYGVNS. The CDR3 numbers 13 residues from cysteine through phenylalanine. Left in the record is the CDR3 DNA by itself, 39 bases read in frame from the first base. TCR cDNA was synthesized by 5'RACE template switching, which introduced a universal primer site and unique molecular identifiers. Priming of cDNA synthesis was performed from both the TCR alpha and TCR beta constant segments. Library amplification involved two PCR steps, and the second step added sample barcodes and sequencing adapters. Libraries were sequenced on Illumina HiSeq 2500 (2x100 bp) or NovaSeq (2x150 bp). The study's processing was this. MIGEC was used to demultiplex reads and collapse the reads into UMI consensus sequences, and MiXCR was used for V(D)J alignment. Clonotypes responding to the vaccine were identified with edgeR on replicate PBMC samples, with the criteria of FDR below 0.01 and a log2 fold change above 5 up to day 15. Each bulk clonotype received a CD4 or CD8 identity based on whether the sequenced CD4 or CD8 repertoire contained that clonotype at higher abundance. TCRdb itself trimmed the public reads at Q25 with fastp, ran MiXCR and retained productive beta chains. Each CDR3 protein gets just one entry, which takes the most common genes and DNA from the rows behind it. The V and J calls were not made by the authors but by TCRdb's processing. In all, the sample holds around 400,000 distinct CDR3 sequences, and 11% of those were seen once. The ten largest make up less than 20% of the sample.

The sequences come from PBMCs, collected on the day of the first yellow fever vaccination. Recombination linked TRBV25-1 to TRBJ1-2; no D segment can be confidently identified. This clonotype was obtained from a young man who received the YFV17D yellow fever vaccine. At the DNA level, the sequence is TGTGCCAGCAGTGAACTTGCTAACTATGGCTACACCTTC. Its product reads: CASSELANYGYTF.